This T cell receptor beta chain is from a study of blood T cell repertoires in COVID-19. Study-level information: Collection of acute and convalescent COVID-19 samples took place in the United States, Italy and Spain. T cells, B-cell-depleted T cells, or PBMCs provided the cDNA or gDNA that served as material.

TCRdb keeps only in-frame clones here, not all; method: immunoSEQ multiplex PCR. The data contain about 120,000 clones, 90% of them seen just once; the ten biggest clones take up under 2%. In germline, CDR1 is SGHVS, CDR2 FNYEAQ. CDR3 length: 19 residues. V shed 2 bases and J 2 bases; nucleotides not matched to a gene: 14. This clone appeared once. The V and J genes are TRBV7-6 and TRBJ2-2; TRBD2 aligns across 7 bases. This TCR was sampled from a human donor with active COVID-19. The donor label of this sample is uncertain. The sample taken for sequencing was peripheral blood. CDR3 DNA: TGTGCCAGCAGCTTATACTCGTTTACGGCGGGGGACAACACCGGGGAGCTGTTTTTT. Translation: CASSLYSFTAGDNTGELFF.